A single sample is the source of the 18 T cell receptor beta chains below, sequenced in a study of beta chain features in type 1 diabetes. Reverse transcribing all isolated RNA meant expressed TCRB transcripts were sequenced. Here immunoSEQ multiplex PCR was the method, and the copy in TCRdb shows in-frame clones only, minus some. Of hundreds of thousands of clones in the sample, roughly 15% were seen once. Sequenced sample: naive CD4+ T cells from blood. These receptors were obtained from a woman younger than 35 in good health.

The chain recombines TRBV5-1 with TRBJ2-5; D is uncertain. V lost 2 bases to trimming and J lost 4 bases, with 12 bases between them. From germline, CDR1 is SGHRS and CDR2 YFSETQ. This CDR3 is built from 14 residues. CDR3 residues: CASSFAERPETQYF. The CDR3 nucleotides read TGCGCCAGCAGCTTTGCTGAACGGCCAGAGACCCAGTACTTC.

This clone was seen a handful of times. The chain couples TRBV21-1 to TRBJ2-1; the DNA was not compared with TRBD2, the D call given in the table. TRBV21-1 is deemed a pseudogene. The CDR3 contains 15 residues. The CDR3 sequence: CASRLAGGRSNEQFF. CDR3 sequence (DNA): TGTGCCAGCAGACTAGCGGGAGGCCGCTCGAATGAGCAGTTCTTC.

The rearrangement links TRBV9 to TRBJ2-2, with 7 bases lining up with TRBD2. The germline CDR1 and CDR2 sequences are SGDLS and YYNGEE. The V gene end was trimmed by 7 bases and the J gene end by 3 bases; junction bases not matched to a gene: 3. The CDR3 has 13 residues. The CDR3 bases are TGTGCCAGCGCGGGGGATGACACCGGGGAGCTGTTTTTT. This sequence encodes CASAGDDTGELFF.

This clone was seen more than once but under ten times. The V gene is TRBV7-9, the J gene TRBJ2-3; TRBD2 matches 10 bases. The CDR3 sequence is 15 residues long. The V and J ends lost 5 bases and 2 bases, in that order; junction bases with no gene match: 4. Germline-derived CDR1 and CDR2 are SEHNR and FQNEAQ (reference sequence). Here the CDR3 reads CASSEREGYTDTQYF. CDR3 nucleotide sequence: TGTGCCAGCAGCGAGCGGGAGGGCTACACAGATACGCAGTATTTT.

This clone showed up just once. This sequence joins TRBV29-1 and TRBJ2-1; 7 nucleotides align to TRBD1. The CDR3 loop spans 14 amino acids. Trimming removed 4 bases from V and 2 bases from J; junction bases left unmatched: 5. The germline V gene has CDR1 SQVTM and CDR2 ANQGSEA. CDR3 bases: TGCAGCGTTGTTAAAAGGGGGCCCTACAATGAGCAGTTCTTC. Encoded protein: CSVVKRGPYNEQFF.

This clone was recorded a few times. The gene calls are TRBV11-2 and TRBJ2-5; 8 positions match TRBD1. V gave up 5 bases and J gave up 6 bases; unmatched junction bases: 8. The CDR3 is 14 amino acids. Germline V gene lookup returns CDR1 SGHAT and CDR2 FQNNGV. The DNA for the CDR3 is TGTGCCAGCAGCATACGACAGGGGAGGCAGACCCAGTACTTC. It specifies CASSIRQGRQTQYF.

The chain links TRBV7-2 to TRBJ1-1; 7 nucleotides agree with TRBD1. CDR1 is SGHTA and CDR2 is FQGNSA in the germline V gene. This CDR3 comprises 15 residues. Trimming took 0 bases from V and 6 from J; bases not matched to a gene: 7. CDR3 residues: CASSLAVGGLAEAFF. The DNA of the CDR3 is TGTGCCAGCAGCTTAGCGGTAGGGGGCCTTGCTGAAGCTTTCTTT.

Concerning this clone itself: Other nucleotide sequences from this sample produce the same CDR3. V and J are TRBV18 and TRBJ2-2; no firm D call. Germline CDR1 is KGHSH and CDR2 is LQKENI. The CDR3 contains 12 residues. V lost 3 bases, J lost 5 bases, and 4 bases lay in between. CDR3 DNA sequence: TGTGCCAGCTCACCGAGGACCGGGGAGCTGTTTTTT. Amino acids: CASSPRTGELFF. Drawing the rest from reference TRBV18 and TRBJ2-2, the complete variable domain is NAGVMQNPRHLVRRRGQEARLRCSPMKGHSHVYWYRQLPEEGLKFMVYLQKENIIDESGMPKERFSAEFPKEGPSILRIQQVVRGDSAAYFCASSPRTGELFFGEGSRLTVL.

This clone was counted only a few times. Other DNA sequences in this sample translate to the same CDR3. The CDR3 loop reads CASSSGQGHEQYF. CDR3 nucleotides: TGTGCCAGCAGCTCGGGACAGGGCCACGAGCAGTACTTC. The chain is built from TRBV28 and TRBJ2-7; 9 positions agree with TRBD1. This CDR3 spans 13 amino acids. CDR1 is MDHEN and CDR2 is SYDVKM in the germline V gene. Unmatched junction bases numbered 5, after V lost 6 bases and J lost 5 bases.

This clone was found a few times. CDR3 DNA sequence: TGTGCCAGCAGCTTAGGGGGCCGAGAGGGGGCAGATACGCAGTATTTT. It specifies CASSLGGREGADTQYF. This chain uses TRBV11-2 with TRBJ2-3; D is possibly TRBD1 (6 bases). The CDR3 covers 16 residues. Germline lookup yields CDR1 SGHAT and CDR2 FQNNGV. Trimming removed 1 base from V and 4 bases from J, with 15 bases in between.

The gene calls are TRBV28 and TRBJ2-4; D may be TRBD1 (5 bases). The ends were cut back, 2 bases at V and 6 bases at J, with 20 bases in the middle. Germline assignment: CDR1 MDHEN and CDR2 SYDVKM. This CDR3 region has 17 residues. CDR3: CASSLPGSRVGRNIQYF. The DNA for the CDR3 is TGTGCCAGCAGTTTACCCGGCTCCAGGGTGGGAAGAAACATTCAGTACTTC.

Only a few counts were recorded for this clone. The CDR3 DNA follows: TGTGCCAGCAGCTCGCAAACTTTGGACAGGGGATTTTGGAACACTGAAGCTTTCTTT. Translated: CASSSQTLDRGFWNTEAFF. The chain recombines TRBV5-4 with TRBJ1-1; 9 nucleotides match TRBD1. The CDR3 length is 19 residues. Germline CDR1 reads SGHNT; CDR2 reads YYREEE (reference sequence). V lost 3 bases to trimming and J lost 1 base; unmatched junction nucleotides: 16.

The V and J genes are TRBV6-5 and TRBJ2-7, with D maybe TRBD2 (5 bases). Per the germline V gene, CDR1 is MNHEY and CDR2 is SVGAGI. V was clipped by 0 bases and J by 2 bases, with 11 bases between them. The CDR3 is made up of 15 amino acids. This CDR3 is CASSYSWRATYEQYF. The CDR3 nucleotides are TGTGCCAGCAGTTACTCGTGGCGGGCGACCTACGAGCAGTACTTC.

The DNA for the CDR3 is TGTGCCACCGAGCGCGGCGGGAGTTACGAGCAGTACTTC. Translating it yields CATERGGSYEQYF. V is TRBV10-3 and J is TRBJ2-7, with 7 bases matching TRBD2. Trimming cost V 10 bases and J 4 bases; bases outside gene matches: 10. CDR3 length: 13 amino acids. In germline, CDR1 is ENHRY, CDR2 SYGVKD.

This clone was counted a few times. The V and J genes are TRBV7-9 and TRBJ2-3; TRBD2 matches 10 bases. V lost 4 bases and J lost 3; bases outside the gene matches: 1. In germline, CDR1 is SEHNR, CDR2 FQNEAQ (reference sequence). This CDR3 has 14 residues. CDR3 DNA sequence: TGTGCCAGCAGCTGGGGACTAGCGACAGATACGCAGTATTTT. This encodes CASSWGLATDTQYF. Complete variable domain (other parts from reference TRBV7-9 and TRBJ2-3): DTGVSQNPRHKITKRGQNVTFRCDPISEHNRLYWYRQTLGQGPEFLTYFQNEAQLEKSRLLSDRFSAERPKGSFSTLEIQRTEQGDSAMYLCASSWGLATDTQYFGPGTRLTVL.

Only a few counts were recorded for this clone. The rearrangement links TRBV5-4 to TRBJ1-1; 7 bases align to TRBD1. Germline V lookup: CDR1 SGHNT, CDR2 YYREEE (reference sequence). The CDR3 sequence is 16 residues long. The J segment lost 7 bases and the V segment lost 2 bases, leaving 14 bases of the junction unmatched. The CDR3 bases are TGTGCCAGCAGCTTCTCCCCGGACAGGCCGAAGGGTGAAGCTTTCTTT. Encoded protein: CASSFSPDRPKGEAFF.

Comments on this clone: Other DNA sequences in the same sample also yield this CDR3. V is TRBV10-3 and J is TRBJ2-5, with unresolved D. The germline CDR1 and CDR2 sequences are ENHRY and SYGVKD. The CDR3 totals 12 residues. With 0 bases removed from V and 5 bases from J, the gap between germline ends came to 4 bases. CDR3 protein: CAISESGETQYF. CDR3 in DNA: TGTGCCATCAGTGAGTCGGGTGAGACCCAGTACTTC.

The V and J genes are TRBV11-2 and TRBJ1-1; no definite D call. The ends were cut back, 5 bases at V and 7 bases at J, with 11 bases in the middle. CDR3 length: 12 residues. Germline lookup yields CDR1 SGHAT and CDR2 FQNNGV. The CDR3 loop reads CASSPEELEAFF. The DNA of the CDR3 is TGTGCCAGCAGCCCCGAAGAGCTTGAAGCTTTCTTT.